These T cell receptor beta chains were read from a single sample in a study of control samples from healthy donors and cancer patients. Produced via immunoSEQ multiplex PCR; TCRdb's table is partial and in-frame only. The sample includes around 170,000 clones, around 88% of them seen just once. Sequenced material: blood. These receptor sequences come from a woman in her 30s in good health. CDR3s include the opening cysteine and the closing phenylalanine or tryptophan. A D gene is named only where the DNA matches it firmly. A clone size is listed for some rows: how often the clone was seen (once, few, many), or a class if it is expanded.

J	D	V	size	CDR3
TRBJ2-5	-	TRBV7-8	-	CASSLARSLQETQYF
TRBJ2-7	-	TRBV6-1	-	CASSEGSGAYEQYF
TRBJ2-7	-	TRBV12-3/TRBV12-4	-	CASSLRDEQYF
TRBJ2-3	-	TRBV11-3	-	CASSLQSKSTDTQYF
TRBJ2-7	TRBD1	TRBV9	-	CASSPRQGFVYEQYF
TRBJ2-2	-	TRBV18	-	CASSPTVARGTGELFF
TRBJ1-1	-	TRBV27	-	CASSFAENTEAFF
TRBJ2-2	-	TRBV7-9	-	CASSLGSGHTGELFF
TRBJ1-1	-	TRBV11-3	-	CASSPRGGAFF
TRBJ1-2	-	TRBV5-1	-	CASSLEGENYGYTF
TRBJ2-2	-	TRBV28	-	CAIGTGELFF
TRBJ2-3	-	TRBV21-1	-	CASSEAPSTDTQYF
TRBJ1-2	TRBD1	TRBV30	-	CAWSGQGYGYTF
TRBJ1-4	-	TRBV30	-	CAWSAGTTNEKLFF
TRBJ1-1	-	TRBV5-1	once	CASSLGGQNTEAFF
TRBJ2-1	-	TRBV10-3	-	CAISGVGASYNEQFF
TRBJ2-3	TRBD2	TRBV9	-	CASSPRGDGLGTDTQYF
TRBJ2-3	TRBD2	TRBV6-5	once	CASGGLAGTDTQYF
TRBJ2-7	TRBD1	TRBV29-1	-	CSVDTGDYEQYF
TRBJ1-3	-	TRBV15	-	CATSWDVGLHTIYF
TRBJ1-1	-	TRBV24-1	-	CATSDLGGTEAFF
TRBJ2-1	TRBD2	TRBV7-2	-	CASSLGSGSLYEQFF
TRBJ2-1	TRBD2	TRBV11-3	-	CASSGGTSGSKYEQFF
TRBJ2-5	-	TRBV30	few	CAWSVSQNLETQYF
TRBJ2-2	-	TRBV4-1	-	CASSHLFRTGELFF